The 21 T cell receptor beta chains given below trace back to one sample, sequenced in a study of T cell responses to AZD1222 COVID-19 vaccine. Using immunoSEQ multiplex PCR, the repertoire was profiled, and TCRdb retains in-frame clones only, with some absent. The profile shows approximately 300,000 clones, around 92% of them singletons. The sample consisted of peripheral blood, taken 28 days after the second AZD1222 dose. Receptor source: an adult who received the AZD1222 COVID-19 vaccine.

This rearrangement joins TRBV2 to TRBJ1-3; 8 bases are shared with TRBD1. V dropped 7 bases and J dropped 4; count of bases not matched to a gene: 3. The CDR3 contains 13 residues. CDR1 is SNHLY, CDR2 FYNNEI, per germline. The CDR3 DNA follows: TGTGCCAGCACCGGGACAGGAGGAAACACCATATATTTT. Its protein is CASTGTGGNTIYF.

The DNA of the CDR3 is TGCGCCAGCAGACCGGGACTAGCGGACACCGGGGAGCTGTTTTTT. Translation: CASRPGLADTGELFF. The rearrangement uses TRBV4-3 and TRBJ2-2, with 11 bases lining up with TRBD2. CDR1 is LGHNA, CDR2 YSLEER, per germline. After removal of 6 bases from V and 3 bases from J, the junction contained 3 bases not matched to a gene. This CDR3 has 15 amino acids.

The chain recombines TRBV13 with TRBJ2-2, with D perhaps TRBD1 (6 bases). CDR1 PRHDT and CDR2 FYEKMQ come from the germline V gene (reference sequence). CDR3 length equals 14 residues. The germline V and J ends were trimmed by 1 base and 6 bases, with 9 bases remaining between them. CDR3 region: CASSLEGGPGELFF. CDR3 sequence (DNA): TGTGCCAGCAGCTTAGAAGGGGGACCCGGGGAGCTGTTTTTT.

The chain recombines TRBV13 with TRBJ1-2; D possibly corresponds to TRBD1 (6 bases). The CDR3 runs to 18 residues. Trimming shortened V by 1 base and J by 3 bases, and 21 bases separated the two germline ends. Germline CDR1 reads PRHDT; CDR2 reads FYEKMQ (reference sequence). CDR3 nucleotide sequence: TGTGCCAGCAGCTTAGCCCGGACAGCCTCCCGAGGTGACTATGGCTACACCTTC. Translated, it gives CASSLARTASRGDYGYTF.

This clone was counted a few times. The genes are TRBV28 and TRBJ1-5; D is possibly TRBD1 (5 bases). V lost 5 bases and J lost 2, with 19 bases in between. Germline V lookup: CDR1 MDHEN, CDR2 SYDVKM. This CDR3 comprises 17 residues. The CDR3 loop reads CASSDRDFVRGNQPQHF. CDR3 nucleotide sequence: TGTGCCAGCAGTGACCGGGACTTCGTTCGCGGCAATCAGCCCCAGCATTTT.

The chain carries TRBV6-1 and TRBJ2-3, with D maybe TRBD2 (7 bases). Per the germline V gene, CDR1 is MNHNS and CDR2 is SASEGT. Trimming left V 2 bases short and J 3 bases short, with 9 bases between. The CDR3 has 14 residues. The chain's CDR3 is CASSERGGTDTQYF. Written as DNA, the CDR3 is TGTGCCAGCAGTGAAAGGGGGGGGACAGATACGCAGTATTTT.

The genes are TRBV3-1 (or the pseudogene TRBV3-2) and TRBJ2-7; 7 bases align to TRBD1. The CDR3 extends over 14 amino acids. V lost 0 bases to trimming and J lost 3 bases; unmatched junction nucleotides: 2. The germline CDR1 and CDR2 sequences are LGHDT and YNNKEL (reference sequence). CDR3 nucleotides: TGTGCCAGCAGCCAAGAAGGGGACAGCTACGAGCAGTACTTC. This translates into CASSQEGDSYEQYF.

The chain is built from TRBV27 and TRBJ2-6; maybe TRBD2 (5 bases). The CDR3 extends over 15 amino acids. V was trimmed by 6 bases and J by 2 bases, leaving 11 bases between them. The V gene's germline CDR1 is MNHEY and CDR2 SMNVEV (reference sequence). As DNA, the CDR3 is TGTGCCAGCAGCCCCGGGGTCACTGGGGCCAACGTCCTGACTTTC. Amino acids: CASSPGVTGANVLTF.

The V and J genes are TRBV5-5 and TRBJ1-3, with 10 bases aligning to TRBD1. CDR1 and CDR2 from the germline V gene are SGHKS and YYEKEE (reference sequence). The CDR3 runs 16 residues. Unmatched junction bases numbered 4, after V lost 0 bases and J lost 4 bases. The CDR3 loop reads CASSLGQGAGGNTIYF. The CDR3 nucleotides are TGTGCCAGCAGCTTGGGACAGGGGGCTGGAGGAAACACCATATATTTT.

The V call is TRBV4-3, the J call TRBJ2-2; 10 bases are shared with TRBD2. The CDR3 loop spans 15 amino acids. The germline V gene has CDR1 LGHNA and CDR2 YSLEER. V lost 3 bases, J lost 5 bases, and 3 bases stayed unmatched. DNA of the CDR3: TGCGCCAGCAGCCAGGGTAGCGGGAGGACCGGGGAGCTGTTTTTT. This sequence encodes CASSQGSGRTGELFF.

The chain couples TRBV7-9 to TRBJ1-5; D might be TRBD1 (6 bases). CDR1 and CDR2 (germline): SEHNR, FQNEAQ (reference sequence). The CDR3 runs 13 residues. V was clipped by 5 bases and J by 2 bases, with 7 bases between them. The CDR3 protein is CASSEGGNQPQHF. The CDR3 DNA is TGTGCCAGCAGCGAGGGGGGCAATCAGCCCCAGCATTTT. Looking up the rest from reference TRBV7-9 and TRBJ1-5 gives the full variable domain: DTGVSQNPRHKITKRGQNVTFRCDPISEHNRLYWYRQTLGQGPEFLTYFQNEAQLEKSRLLSDRFSAERPKGSFSTLEIQRTEQGDSAMYLCASSEGGNQPQHFGDGTRLSIL.

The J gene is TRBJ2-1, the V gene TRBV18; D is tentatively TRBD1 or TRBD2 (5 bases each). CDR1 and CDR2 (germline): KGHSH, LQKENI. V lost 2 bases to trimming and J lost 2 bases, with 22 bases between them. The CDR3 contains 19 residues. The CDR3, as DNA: TGTGCCAGCTCACCATTTTCGGGACGGCAATCTTTGACCTACAATGAGCAGTTCTTC. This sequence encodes CASSPFSGRQSLTYNEQFF.

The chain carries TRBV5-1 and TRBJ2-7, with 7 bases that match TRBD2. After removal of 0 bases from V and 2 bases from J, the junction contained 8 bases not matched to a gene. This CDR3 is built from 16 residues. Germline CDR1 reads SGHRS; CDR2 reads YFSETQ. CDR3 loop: CASSLAPPREAYEQYF. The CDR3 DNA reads TGCGCCAGCAGCTTGGCCCCCCCCCGGGAGGCCTACGAGCAGTACTTC.

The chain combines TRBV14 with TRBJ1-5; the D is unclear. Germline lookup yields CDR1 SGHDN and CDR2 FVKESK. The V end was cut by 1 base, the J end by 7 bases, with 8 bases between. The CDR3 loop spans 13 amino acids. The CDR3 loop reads CASSQGIGQPQHF. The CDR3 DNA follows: TGTGCCAGCAGCCAAGGAATCGGGCAGCCCCAGCATTTT.

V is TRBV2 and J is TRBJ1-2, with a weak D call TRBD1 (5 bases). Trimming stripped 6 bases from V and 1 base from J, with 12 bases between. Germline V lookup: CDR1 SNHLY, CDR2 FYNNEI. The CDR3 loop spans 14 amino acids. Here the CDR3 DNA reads TGTGCCAGCAGCCTGACAGCTAGTAACTATGGCTACACCTTC. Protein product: CASSLTASNYGYTF.

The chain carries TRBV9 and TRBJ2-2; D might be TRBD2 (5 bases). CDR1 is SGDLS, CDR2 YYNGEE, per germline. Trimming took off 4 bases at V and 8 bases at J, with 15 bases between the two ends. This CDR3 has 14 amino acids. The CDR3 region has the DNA TGTGCCAGCAGCAACGACCTACTAGTTGGGGAGCTGTTTTTT. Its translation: CASSNDLLVGELFF.

The CDR3 loop reads CASSKAAGSPPGYTF. Written as DNA, the CDR3 is TGTGCCAGCAGCAAGGCGGCAGGGAGTCCCCCTGGCTACACCTTC. This sequence joins TRBV21-1 and TRBJ1-2. TRBV21-1 is described as a pseudogene. The CDR3 is 15 residues long.

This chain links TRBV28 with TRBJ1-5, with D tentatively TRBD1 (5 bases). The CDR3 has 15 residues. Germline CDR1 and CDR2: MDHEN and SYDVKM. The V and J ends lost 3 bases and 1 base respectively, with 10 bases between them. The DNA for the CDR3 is TGTGCCAGCAGTTTCATCAGGGAGAGCAATCAGCCCCAGCATTTT. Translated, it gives CASSFIRESNQPQHF.

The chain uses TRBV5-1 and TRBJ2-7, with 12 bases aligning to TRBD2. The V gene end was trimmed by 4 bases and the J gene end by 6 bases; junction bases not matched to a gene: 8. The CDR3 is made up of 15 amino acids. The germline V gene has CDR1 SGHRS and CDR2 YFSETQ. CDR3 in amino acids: CASSVMTSGGSEQYF. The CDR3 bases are TGCGCCAGCAGCGTGATGACTAGCGGGGGTTCCGAGCAGTACTTC.

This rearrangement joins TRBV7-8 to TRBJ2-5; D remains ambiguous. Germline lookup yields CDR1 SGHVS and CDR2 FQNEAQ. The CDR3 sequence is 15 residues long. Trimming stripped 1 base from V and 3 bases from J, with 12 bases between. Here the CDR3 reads CASSLVIGVKETQYF. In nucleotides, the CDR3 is TGTGCCAGCAGCTTAGTAATTGGTGTGAAAGAGACCCAGTACTTC.

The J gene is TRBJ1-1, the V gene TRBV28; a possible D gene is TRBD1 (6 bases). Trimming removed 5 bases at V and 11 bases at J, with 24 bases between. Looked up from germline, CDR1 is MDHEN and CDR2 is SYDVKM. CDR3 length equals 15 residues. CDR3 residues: CASSPGGGAFKDAFF. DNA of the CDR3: TGTGCCAGCAGTCCTGGGGGGGGCGCGTTTAAGGATGCTTTCTTT.